A selection of T cell receptor beta chains follows, all from one sample in a study of T cell repertoires in cytomegalovirus infection. MiXCR, run by TCRdb on the reads, gives a single entry per CDR3 protein. The sample lists 120,000 to 150,000 distinct CDR3 sequences; about 6% were seen once. Material for sequencing was PBMCs. These receptors all come from a human donor in good health (CMV status not recorded). Some clones in this sample may be carry-over from other donors' samples. The CDR3 runs from the conserved cysteine through the conserved F or W. The D gene is left open where the match is weak. Clone sizes are given selectively: once, few, many, or a class where the clone is expanded.

clone_size	v_call	d_call	j_call	cdr3_aa	cdr3_nt
many	TRBV7-2	NA	TRBJ2-2	CASSLVGFGELFF	TGTGCCAGCAGCTTAGTCGGATTCGGGGAGCTGTTTTTT
many	TRBV11-2	NA	TRBJ1-4	CASSPWGDSEKLFF	TGTGCCAGCAGCCCCTGGGGTGATAGTGAAAAACTGTTTTTT
NA	TRBV4-3	TRBD1	TRBJ1-2	CASSQIWGDRSSYGYTF	TGCGCCAGCAGCCAGATATGGGGGGACAGGAGCTCCTATGGCTACACCTTC
many	TRBV7-8	TRBD1	TRBJ2-7	CASSSTRGQNYEQYF	TGTGCCAGCAGCTCCACCCGGGGACAGAACTACGAGCAGTACTTC
many	TRBV28	NA	TRBJ1-5	CASIRDEWPQHF	TGTGCCAGCATAAGGGACGAGTGGCCCCAGCATTTT
many	TRBV7-2	NA	TRBJ2-3	CASSPVRGTDTQYF	TGTGCCAGCAGCCCCGTTAGGGGCACAGATACGCAGTATTTT
few	TRBV20-1	NA	TRBJ2-3	CSAPAGYTQYF	TGCAGTGCCCCCGCGGGGTATACGCAGTATTTT
many	TRBV30	NA	TRBJ1-5	CACRRGPNQPQHF	TGTGCCTGCCGCCGGGGCCCCAATCAGCCCCAGCATTTT
many	TRBV25-1	NA	TRBJ1-2	CASSPVGSYGYTF	TGTGCCAGCTCTCCCGTGGGATCCTATGGCTACACCTTC
few	TRBV23-1	TRBD1	TRBJ1-5	CASSPLDRSGNQPQHF	TGCGCCAGCAGCCCCTTGGACAGGAGTGGCAATCAGCCCCAGCATTTT
many	TRBV7-8	NA	TRBJ1-1	CASSFQAKNTEAFF	TGTGCCAGCAGCTTTCAGGCCAAGAACACTGAAGCTTTCTTT
many	TRBV7-8	NA	TRBJ2-3	CASSLFRNVGGDTQYF	TGTGCCAGCAGCCTGTTTCGGAACGTTGGAGGGGATACGCAGTATTTT
many	TRBV6-1	NA	TRBJ2-7	CASRARGLGYEQYF	TGTGCCAGCAGAGCCCGGGGCCTCGGCTACGAGCAGTACTTC
many	TRBV7-2	TRBD2	TRBJ2-2	CASSSRTRVIAGNTGELFF	TGTGCCAGCAGCTCCCGAACTCGGGTAATAGCGGGGAACACCGGGGAGCTGTTTTTT